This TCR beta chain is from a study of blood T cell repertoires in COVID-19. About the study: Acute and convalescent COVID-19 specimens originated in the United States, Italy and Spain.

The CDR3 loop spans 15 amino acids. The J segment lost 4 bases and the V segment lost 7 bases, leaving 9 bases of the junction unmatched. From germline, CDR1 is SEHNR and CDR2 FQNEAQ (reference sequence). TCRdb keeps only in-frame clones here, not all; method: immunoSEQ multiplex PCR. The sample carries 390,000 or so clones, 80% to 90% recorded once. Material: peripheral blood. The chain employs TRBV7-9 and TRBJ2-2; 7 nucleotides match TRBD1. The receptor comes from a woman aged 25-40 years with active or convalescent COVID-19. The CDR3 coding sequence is TGTGCCAGCAACCATGAGGGGGCGGGCACCGGGGAGCTGTTTTTT. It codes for CASNHEGAGTGELFF.